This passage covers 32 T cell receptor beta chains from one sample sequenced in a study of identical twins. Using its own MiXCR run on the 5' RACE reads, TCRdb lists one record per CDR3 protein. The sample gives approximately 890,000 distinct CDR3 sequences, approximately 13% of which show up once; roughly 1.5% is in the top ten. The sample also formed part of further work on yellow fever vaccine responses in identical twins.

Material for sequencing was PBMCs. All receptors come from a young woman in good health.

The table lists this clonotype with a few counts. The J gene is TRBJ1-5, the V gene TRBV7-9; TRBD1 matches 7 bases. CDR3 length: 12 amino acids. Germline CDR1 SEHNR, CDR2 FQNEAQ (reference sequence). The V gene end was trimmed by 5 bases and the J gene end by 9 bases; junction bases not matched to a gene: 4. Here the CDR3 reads CASSLTGVPQHF. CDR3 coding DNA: TGTGCCAGCAGCCTTACAGGGGTGCCCCAGCATTTT.

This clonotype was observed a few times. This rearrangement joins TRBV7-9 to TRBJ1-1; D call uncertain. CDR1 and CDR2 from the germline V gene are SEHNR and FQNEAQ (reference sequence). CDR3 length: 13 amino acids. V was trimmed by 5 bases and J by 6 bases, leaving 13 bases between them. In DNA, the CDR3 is TGTGCCAGCAGCCTGACGGACGGCCCTGAAGCTTTCTTT. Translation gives CASSLTDGPEAFF.

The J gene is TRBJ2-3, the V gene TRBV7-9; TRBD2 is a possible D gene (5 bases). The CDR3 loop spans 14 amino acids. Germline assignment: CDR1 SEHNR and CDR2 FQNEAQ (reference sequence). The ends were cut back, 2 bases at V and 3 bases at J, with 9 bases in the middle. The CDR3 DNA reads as TGTGCCAGCAGCTTAACTAGTCCTACAGATACGCAGTATTTT. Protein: CASSLTSPTDTQYF.

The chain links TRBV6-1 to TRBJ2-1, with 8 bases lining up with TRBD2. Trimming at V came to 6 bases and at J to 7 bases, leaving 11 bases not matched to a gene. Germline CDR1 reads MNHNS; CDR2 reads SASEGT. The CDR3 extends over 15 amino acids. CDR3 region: CASRSGTSLRNEQFF. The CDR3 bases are TGTGCCAGCAGATCCGGGACTAGTCTTCGGAATGAGCAGTTCTTC.

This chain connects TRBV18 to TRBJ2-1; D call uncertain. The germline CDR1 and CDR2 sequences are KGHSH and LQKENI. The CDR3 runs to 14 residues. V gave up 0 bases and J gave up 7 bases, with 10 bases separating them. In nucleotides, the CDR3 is TGTGCCAGCTCACCACCCTCGAGTTTGAATGAGCAGTTCTTC. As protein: CASSPPSSLNEQFF.

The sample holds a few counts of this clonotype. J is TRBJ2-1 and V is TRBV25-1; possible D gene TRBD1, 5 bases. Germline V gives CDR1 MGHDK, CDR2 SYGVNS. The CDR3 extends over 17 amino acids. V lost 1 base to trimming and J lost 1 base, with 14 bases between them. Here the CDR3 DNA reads TGTGCCAGCAGTGAATCCGCCAAAGACAGATCCTACAATGAGCAGTTCTTC. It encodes CASSESAKDRSYNEQFF.

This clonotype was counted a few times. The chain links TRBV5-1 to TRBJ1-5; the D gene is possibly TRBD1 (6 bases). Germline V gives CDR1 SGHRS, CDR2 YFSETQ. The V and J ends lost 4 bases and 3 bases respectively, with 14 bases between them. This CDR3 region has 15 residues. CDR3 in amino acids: CASSRTGQINQPQHF. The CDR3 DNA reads TGCGCCAGCAGCCGTACAGGACAGATCAATCAGCCCCAGCATTTT.

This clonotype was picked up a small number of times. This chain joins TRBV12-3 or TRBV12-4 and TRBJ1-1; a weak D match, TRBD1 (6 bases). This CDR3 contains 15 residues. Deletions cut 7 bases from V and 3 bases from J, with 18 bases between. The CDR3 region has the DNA TGTGCCAGCAAACTAACAGGGAGTAGGGACACTGAAGCTTTCTTT. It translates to CASKLTGSRDTEAFF.

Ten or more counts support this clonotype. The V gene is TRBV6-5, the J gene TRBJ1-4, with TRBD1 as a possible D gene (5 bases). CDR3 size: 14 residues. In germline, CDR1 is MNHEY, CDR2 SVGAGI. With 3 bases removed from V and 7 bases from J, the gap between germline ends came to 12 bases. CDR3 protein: CASSYARDGEKLFF. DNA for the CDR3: TGTGCCAGCAGTTATGCCAGGGATGGTGAAAAACTGTTTTTT.

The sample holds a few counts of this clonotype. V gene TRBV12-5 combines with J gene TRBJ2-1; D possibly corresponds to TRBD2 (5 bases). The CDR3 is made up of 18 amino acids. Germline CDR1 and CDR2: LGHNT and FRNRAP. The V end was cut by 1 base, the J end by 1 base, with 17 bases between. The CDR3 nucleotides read TGTGCTAGTGGTTTGGCCACCATCCGGGGTAGGTCCTACAATGAGCAGTTCTTC. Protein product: CASGLATIRGRSYNEQFF.

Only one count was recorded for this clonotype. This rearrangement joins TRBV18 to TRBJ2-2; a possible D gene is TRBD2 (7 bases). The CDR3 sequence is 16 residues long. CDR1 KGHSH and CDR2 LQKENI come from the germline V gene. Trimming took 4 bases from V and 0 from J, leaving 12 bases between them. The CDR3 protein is CASSRGGAPNTGELFF. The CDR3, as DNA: TGTGCCAGCTCACGAGGGGGGGCACCGAACACCGGGGAGCTGTTTTTT.

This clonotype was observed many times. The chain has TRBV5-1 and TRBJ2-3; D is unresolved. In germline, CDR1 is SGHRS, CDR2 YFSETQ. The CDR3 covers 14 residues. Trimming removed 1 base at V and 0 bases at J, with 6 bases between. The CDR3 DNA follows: TGCGCCAGCAGCTTGAGTGACAGCACAGATACGCAGTATTTT. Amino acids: CASSLSDSTDTQYF.

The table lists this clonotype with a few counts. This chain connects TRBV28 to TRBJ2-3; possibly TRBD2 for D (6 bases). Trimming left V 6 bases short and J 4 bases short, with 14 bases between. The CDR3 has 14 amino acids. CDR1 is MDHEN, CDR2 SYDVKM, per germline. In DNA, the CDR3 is TGTGCCAGCAGGAGAGGAGGGGTTCCAGATACGCAGTATTTT. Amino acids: CASRRGGVPDTQYF.

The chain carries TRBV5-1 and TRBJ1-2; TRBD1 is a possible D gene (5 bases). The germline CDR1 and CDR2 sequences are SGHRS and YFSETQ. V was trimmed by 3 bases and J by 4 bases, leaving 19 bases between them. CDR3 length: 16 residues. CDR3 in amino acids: CASSSGVSGGSYGYTF. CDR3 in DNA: TGCGCCAGCAGCTCCGGGGTTTCTGGGGGTAGCTATGGCTACACCTTC.

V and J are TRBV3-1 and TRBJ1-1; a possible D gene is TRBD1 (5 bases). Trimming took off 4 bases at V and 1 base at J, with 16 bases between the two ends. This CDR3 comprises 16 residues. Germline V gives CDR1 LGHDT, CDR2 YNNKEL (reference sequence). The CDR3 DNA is TGTGCCAGCAGCCGAGGTAGTTTCGGGGCGAACACTGAAGCTTTCTTT. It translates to CASSRGSFGANTEAFF. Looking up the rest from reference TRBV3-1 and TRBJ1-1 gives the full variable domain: DTAVSQTPKYLVTQMGNDKSIKCEQNLGHDTMYWYKQDSKKFLKIMFSYNNKELIINETVPNRFSPKSPDKAHLNLHINSLELGDSAVYFCASSRGSFGANTEAFFGQGTRLTVV.

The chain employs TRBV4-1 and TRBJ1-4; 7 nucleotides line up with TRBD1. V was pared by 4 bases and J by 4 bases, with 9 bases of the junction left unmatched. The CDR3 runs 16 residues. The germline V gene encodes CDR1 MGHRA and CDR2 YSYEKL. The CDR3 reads CASSLEGQPHNEKLFF. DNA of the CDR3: TGCGCCAGCAGCCTAGAGGGACAGCCACATAATGAAAAACTGTTTTTT.

CDR3 DNA: TGTGCCAGCAGCCAAGATAGCTTTTCCTCCTACAATGAGCAGTTCTTC. This encodes CASSQDSFSSYNEQFF. The rearrangement joins TRBV3-1 to TRBJ2-1; no definite D call. Germline values: CDR1 LGHDT, CDR2 YNNKEL (reference sequence). The CDR3 totals 16 residues. The V gene lost 0 bases and the J gene lost 0 bases, with 9 bases spanning the gap.

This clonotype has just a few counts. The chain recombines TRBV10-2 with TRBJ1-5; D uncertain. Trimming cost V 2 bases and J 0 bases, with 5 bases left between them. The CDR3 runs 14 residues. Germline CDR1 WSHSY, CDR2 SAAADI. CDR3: CASSEQTSNQPQHF. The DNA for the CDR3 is TGCGCCAGCAGTGAGCAGACTAGCAATCAGCCCCAGCATTTT.

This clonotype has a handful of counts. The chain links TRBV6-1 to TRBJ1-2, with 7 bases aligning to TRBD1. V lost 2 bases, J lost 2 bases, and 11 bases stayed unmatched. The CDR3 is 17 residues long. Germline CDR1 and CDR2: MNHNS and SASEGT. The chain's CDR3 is CASSEIGWTGENYGYTF. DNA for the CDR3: TGTGCCAGCAGTGAAATCGGCTGGACAGGCGAAAACTATGGCTACACCTTC.

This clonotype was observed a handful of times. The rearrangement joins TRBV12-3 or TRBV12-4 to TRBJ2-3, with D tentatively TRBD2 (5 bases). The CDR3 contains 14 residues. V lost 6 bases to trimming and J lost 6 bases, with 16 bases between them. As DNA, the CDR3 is TGTGCCAGCAGCCCAGGACTGCGCTTCGATACGCAGTATTTT. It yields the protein CASSPGLRFDTQYF.

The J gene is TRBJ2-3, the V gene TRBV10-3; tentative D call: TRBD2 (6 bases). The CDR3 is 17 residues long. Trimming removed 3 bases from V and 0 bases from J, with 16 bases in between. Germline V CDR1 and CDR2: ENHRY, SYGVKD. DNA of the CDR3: TGTGCCATCAGTGAAAAGCGAGGCGGGATCAGCACAGATACGCAGTATTTT. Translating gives CAISEKRGGISTDTQYF.

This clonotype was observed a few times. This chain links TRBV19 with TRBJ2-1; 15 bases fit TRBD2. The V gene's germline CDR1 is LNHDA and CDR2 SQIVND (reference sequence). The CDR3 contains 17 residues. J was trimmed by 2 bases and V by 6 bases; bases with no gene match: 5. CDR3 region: CASRGTSGGTTYNEQFF. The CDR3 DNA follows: TGTGCCAGTAGAGGGACTAGCGGGGGGACCACCTACAATGAGCAGTTCTTC.

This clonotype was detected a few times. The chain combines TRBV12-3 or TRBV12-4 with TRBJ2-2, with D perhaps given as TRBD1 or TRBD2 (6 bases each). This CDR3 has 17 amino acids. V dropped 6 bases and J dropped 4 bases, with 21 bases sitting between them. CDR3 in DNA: TGTGCCAGCAGCCGCATCCGTGGGGGGCGGTTCACCGGGGAGCTGTTTTTT. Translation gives CASSRIRGGRFTGELFF.

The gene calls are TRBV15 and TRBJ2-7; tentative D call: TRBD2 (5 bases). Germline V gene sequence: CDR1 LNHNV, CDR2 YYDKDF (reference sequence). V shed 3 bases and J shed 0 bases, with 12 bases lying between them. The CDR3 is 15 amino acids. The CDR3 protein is CATSRDSTSSYEQYV. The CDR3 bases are TGTGCCACCAGCAGGGACTCCACGAGCTCCTACGAGCAGTACGTC.

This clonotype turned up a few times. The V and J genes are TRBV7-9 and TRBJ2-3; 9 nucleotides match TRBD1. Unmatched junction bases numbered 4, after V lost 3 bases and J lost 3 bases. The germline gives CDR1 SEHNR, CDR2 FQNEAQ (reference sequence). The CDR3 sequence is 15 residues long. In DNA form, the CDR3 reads TGTGCCAGCAGCTTGGGACAGGGAACAACAGATACGCAGTATTTT. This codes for CASSLGQGTTDTQYF.

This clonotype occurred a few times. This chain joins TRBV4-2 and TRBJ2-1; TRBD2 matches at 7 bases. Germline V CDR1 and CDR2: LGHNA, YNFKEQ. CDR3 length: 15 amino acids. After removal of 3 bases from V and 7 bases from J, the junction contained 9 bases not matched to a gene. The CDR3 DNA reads TGTGCCAGCAGCCAGGGGGGGAGTGAGAGAAATGAGCAGTTCTTC. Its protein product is CASSQGGSERNEQFF.

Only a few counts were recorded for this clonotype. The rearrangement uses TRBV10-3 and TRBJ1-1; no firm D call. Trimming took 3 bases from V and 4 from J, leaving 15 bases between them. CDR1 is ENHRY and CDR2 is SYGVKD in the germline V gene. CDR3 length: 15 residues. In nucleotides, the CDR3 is TGTGCCATCAGTGAATTGGAGTCGGGAGCCACTGAAGCTTTCTTT. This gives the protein CAISELESGATEAFF.

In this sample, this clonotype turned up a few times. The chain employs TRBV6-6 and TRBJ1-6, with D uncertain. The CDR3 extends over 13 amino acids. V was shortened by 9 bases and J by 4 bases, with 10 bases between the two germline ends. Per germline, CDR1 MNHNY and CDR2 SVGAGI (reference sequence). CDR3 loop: CASLRVYNSPLHF. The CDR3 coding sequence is TGTGCCAGTCTAAGGGTTTATAATTCACCCCTCCACTTT.

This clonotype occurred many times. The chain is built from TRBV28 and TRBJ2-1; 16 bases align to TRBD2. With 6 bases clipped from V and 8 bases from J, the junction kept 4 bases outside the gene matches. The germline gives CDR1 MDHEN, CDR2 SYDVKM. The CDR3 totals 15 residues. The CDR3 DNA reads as TGTGCCAGCAGGCCCGGGACTAGCGGGAGGGATGAGCAGTTCTTC. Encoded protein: CASRPGTSGRDEQFF.

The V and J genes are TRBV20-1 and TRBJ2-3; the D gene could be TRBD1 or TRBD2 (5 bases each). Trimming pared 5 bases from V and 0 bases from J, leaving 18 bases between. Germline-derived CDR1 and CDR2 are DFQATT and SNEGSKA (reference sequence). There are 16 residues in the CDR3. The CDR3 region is CSAHEGMTGSTDTQYF. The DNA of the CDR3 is TGCAGTGCTCATGAGGGGATGACGGGGAGCACAGATACGCAGTATTTT.

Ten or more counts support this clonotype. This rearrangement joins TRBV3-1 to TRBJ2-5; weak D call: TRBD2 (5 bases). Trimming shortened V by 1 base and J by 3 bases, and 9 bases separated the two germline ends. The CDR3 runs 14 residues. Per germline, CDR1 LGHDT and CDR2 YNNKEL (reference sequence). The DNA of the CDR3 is TGTGCCAGCAGCCAAGTAGAGAGGGAAGAGACCCAGTACTTC. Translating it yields CASSQVEREETQYF.

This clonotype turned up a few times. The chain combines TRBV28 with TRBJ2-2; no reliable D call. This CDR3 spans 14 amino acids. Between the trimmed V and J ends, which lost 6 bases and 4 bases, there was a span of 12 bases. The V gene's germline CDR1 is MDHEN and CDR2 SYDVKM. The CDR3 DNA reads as TGTGCCAGCAGAAAAAGCAGGAGCACCGGGGAGCTGTTTTTT. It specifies CASRKSRSTGELFF. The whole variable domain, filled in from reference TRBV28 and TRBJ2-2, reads DVKVTQSSRYLVKRTGEKVFLECVQDMDHENMFWYRQDPGLGLRLIYFSYDVKMKEKGDIPEGYSVSREKKERFSLILESASTNQTSMYLCASRKSRSTGELFFGEGSRLTVL.